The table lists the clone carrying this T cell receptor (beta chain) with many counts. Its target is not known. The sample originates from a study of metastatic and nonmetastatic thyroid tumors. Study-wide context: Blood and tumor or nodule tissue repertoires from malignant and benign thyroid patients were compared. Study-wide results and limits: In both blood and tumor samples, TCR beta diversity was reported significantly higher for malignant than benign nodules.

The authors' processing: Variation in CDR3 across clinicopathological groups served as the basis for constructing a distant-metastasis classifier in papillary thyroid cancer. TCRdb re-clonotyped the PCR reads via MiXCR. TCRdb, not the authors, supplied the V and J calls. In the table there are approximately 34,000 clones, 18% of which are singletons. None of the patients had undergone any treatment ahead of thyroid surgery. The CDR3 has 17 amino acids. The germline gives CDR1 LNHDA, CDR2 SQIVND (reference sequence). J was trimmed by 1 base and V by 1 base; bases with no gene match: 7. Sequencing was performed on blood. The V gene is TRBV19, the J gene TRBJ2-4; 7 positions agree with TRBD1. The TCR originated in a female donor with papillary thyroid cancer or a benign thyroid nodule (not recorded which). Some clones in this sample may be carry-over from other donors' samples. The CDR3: CASSIGGTENAKNIQYF. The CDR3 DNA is TGTGCCAGTAGTATAGGAGGGACAGAAAACGCCAAAAACATTCAGTACTTC.